Following are 23 T cell receptor beta chains from one sample sequenced in a study of blood T cell repertoires in COVID-19. Profiled with immunoSEQ multiplex PCR; TCRdb holds only in-frame clones, not every one. The sample includes about 220,000 clones, less than 90% of them seen just once. What was sequenced was peripheral blood. The receptor set was obtained from a man aged 25-40 years with active or convalescent COVID-19.

The chain uses TRBV30 and TRBJ2-1; 8 nucleotides align to TRBD2. The CDR3 totals 14 residues. Per the germline V gene, CDR1 is GTSNPN and CDR2 is SVGIG (reference sequence). The V segment lost 0 bases and the J segment 8 bases; nucleotides outside the gene matches: 6. The CDR3 loop reads CAWSVGLAVDEQFF. CDR3 coding DNA: TGTGCCTGGAGTGTAGGACTAGCAGTGGATGAGCAGTTCTTC.

This clone was counted only a few times. The chain employs TRBV6-5 and TRBJ1-2, with a tentative D call TRBD1 (5 bases). The germline V gene encodes CDR1 MNHEY and CDR2 SVGAGI. V lost 2 bases to trimming and J lost 4 bases, with 5 bases between them. CDR3 length: 12 residues. The CDR3 is CASSYDSYGYTF. The CDR3 coding sequence is TGTGCCAGCAGTTACGACAGCTATGGCTACACCTTC.

This chain joins TRBV4-3 and TRBJ2-1; the D gene is possibly TRBD2 (7 bases). Germline values: CDR1 LGHNA, CDR2 YSLEER. The CDR3 is 17 amino acids. The germline V and J ends were trimmed by 1 base and 0 bases, with 13 bases remaining between them. CDR3 nucleotides: TGCGCCAGCAGCCAAGGGGGGGGCGGAGGCTCCTACAATGAGCAGTTCTTC. It codes for CASSQGGGGGSYNEQFF.

This clone has more than one count but fewer than ten. The chain combines TRBV7-9 with TRBJ1-3; maybe TRBD1 (6 bases). V was pared by 4 bases and J by 0 bases, with 13 bases between. This CDR3 spans 16 amino acids. Germline V gives CDR1 SEHNR, CDR2 FQNEAQ (reference sequence). For the CDR3, the DNA is TGTGCCAGCAGCTCCGGACAGCCACTCTCTGGAAACACCATATATTTT. This translates into CASSSGQPLSGNTIYF.

The chain recombines TRBV27 with TRBJ1-2, with D unclear. Germline V gene lookup returns CDR1 MNHEY and CDR2 SMNVEV (reference sequence). Trimming stripped 3 bases from V and 3 bases from J, with 5 bases between. The CDR3 runs 12 residues. The CDR3 nucleotides read TGTGCCAGCAGTTTTGCGGACTATGGCTACACCTTC. This codes for CASSFADYGYTF.

The chain has TRBV20-1 and TRBJ1-5; D uncertain. Between the trimmed V and J ends, which lost 5 bases and 0 bases, there was a span of 14 bases. The germline V gene encodes CDR1 DFQATT and CDR2 SNEGSKA (reference sequence). This CDR3 spans 15 amino acids. Here the CDR3 DNA reads TGCAGTGCTCGTGGGCAGATTTATAGCAATCAGCCCCAGCATTTT. It is translated as CSARGQIYSNQPQHF.

This clone showed up just once. The gene calls are TRBV28 and TRBJ1-1, with 9 bases lining up with TRBD1. Germline CDR1 MDHEN, CDR2 SYDVKM. With V trimmed by 7 bases and J by 0 bases, 6 bases remained unmatched. The CDR3 runs 15 residues. This chain's CDR3 is CASNFGTGMNTEAFF. As DNA, the CDR3 is TGTGCCAGCAATTTTGGGACAGGGATGAACACTGAAGCTTTCTTT.

The chain is built from TRBV19 and TRBJ2-7, with 9 bases identical to TRBD1. Germline-derived CDR1 and CDR2 are LNHDA and SQIVND (reference sequence). The CDR3 is made up of 16 amino acids. Trimming cost V 3 bases and J 0 bases; bases outside gene matches: 6. The CDR3 DNA follows: TGTGCCAGTAGTATTCCCGGACAGGGGAGCTCCTACGAGCAGTACTTC. Amino acid sequence: CASSIPGQGSSYEQYF.

V is TRBV4-2 and J is TRBJ1-6; TRBD1 might be the D (5 bases). Looked up from germline, CDR1 is LGHNA and CDR2 is YNFKEQ. The CDR3 is made up of 19 amino acids. Trimming cost V 0 bases and J 0 bases, with 15 bases left between them. CDR3 coding DNA: TGTGCCAGCAGCCAAGAGCGGGGCAGCCCTCTCTCCTATAATTCACCCCTCCACTTT. It yields the protein CASSQERGSPLSYNSPLHF.

The chain couples TRBV6-2 or TRBV6-3 to TRBJ2-2; D unclear. This CDR3 has 11 amino acids. Germline CDR1 MNHEY, CDR2 SVGEGT. The V and J ends lost 5 bases and 7 bases respectively, with 5 bases between them. In nucleotides, the CDR3 is TGTGCCAGCAGTCGAGTCGGGGAGCTGTTTTTT. This sequence encodes CASSRVGELFF.

The CDR3 is CSARTEGTQYF. The CDR3 DNA sequence: TGCAGTGCAAGGACAGAGGGGACCCAGTACTTC. The rearrangement uses TRBV20-1 and TRBJ2-5, with a tentative D call TRBD1 (6 bases). The ends were cut back, 6 bases at V and 7 bases at J, with 12 bases in the middle. Germline V lookup: CDR1 DFQATT, CDR2 SNEGSKA (reference sequence). There are 11 residues in the CDR3.

This rearrangement joins TRBV18 to TRBJ1-1; D is perhaps TRBD1 (6 bases). CDR3 length: 13 amino acids. Looked up from germline, CDR1 is KGHSH and CDR2 is LQKENI. V gave up 6 bases and J gave up 3 bases, with 11 bases separating them. In nucleotides, the CDR3 is TGTGCCAGCTCCGTGGACAGCTACACTGAAGCTTTCTTT. This codes for CASSVDSYTEAFF. Drawing the rest from reference TRBV18 and TRBJ1-1, the complete variable domain is NAGVMQNPRHLVRRRGQEARLRCSPMKGHSHVYWYRQLPEEGLKFMVYLQKENIIDESGMPKERFSAEFPKEGPSILRIQQVVRGDSAAYFCASSVDSYTEAFFGQGTRLTVV.

The chain uses TRBV11-2 and TRBJ2-3, with 7 bases aligning to TRBD2. With 2 bases clipped from V and 3 bases from J, the junction kept 11 bases outside the gene matches. CDR3 size: 17 residues. Germline V gene sequence: CDR1 SGHAT, CDR2 FQNNGV. CDR3 DNA sequence: TGTGCCAGCAGCTTAACGGGGGGTTGGGGTGTGACAGATACGCAGTATTTT. Translated, it gives CASSLTGGWGVTDTQYF. Complete variable domain (other parts from reference TRBV11-2 and TRBJ2-3): EAGVAQSPRYKIIEKRQSVAFWCNPISGHATLYWYQQILGQGPKLLIQFQNNGVVDDSQLPKDRFSAERLKGVDSTLKIQPAKLEDSAVYLCASSLTGGWGVTDTQYFGPGTRLTVL.

J is TRBJ1-4 and V is TRBV10-3, with D possibly being TRBD1 (6 bases). This CDR3 has 14 amino acids. Germline CDR1 is ENHRY and CDR2 is SYGVKD. Between the trimmed V and J ends, which lost 8 bases and 7 bases, there was a span of 17 bases. CDR3 coding DNA: TGTGCCATCGGGGGGGGCTCTCTAGGTGAAAAACTGTTTTTT. It specifies CAIGGGSLGEKLFF.

In this sample, this clone turned up once. The chain employs TRBV11-2 and TRBJ2-7, with unresolved D. Deletions cut 5 bases from V and 5 bases from J, with 10 bases between. This CDR3 has 12 amino acids. Germline CDR1 and CDR2: SGHAT and FQNNGV. The CDR3 coding sequence is TGTGCCAGCAGCACCCTGAGGCACGAGCAGTACTTC. This codes for CASSTLRHEQYF.

The chain combines TRBV7-9 with TRBJ2-1; 12 nucleotides agree with TRBD2. The germline gives CDR1 SEHNR, CDR2 FQNEAQ (reference sequence). The CDR3 runs 19 residues. The J segment lost 2 bases and the V segment lost 2 bases, leaving 10 bases of the junction unmatched. The CDR3 DNA reads TGTGCCAGCAGCTTAAGCCTAGCGGGGGGGCCCGAGGCCTACAATGAGCAGTTCTTC. The encoded protein is CASSLSLAGGPEAYNEQFF.

CDR3 amino acids: CASSLGQGYRKEQYF. CDR3 DNA sequence: TGTGCCAGCAGTTTAGGACAGGGATATAGGAAGGAGCAGTACTTC. This rearrangement joins TRBV28 to TRBJ2-7; 8 bases agree with TRBD1. CDR1 is MDHEN and CDR2 is SYDVKM in the germline V gene. The CDR3 contains 15 residues. V shed 2 bases and J 7 bases; nucleotides not matched to a gene: 10.

The gene calls are TRBV4-3 and TRBJ2-1, with a possible D match to TRBD1 (5 bases). CDR1 is LGHNA and CDR2 is YSLEER in the germline V gene. The length of the CDR3 is 13 residues. The germline V and J ends were trimmed by 0 bases and 7 bases, with 7 bases remaining between them. The CDR3 DNA reads TGCGCCAGCAGCCAAGAAAGGGGAAATGAGCAGTTCTTC. This gives the protein CASSQERGNEQFF.

V is TRBV5-6 and J is TRBJ2-5; the D gene is possibly TRBD1 (5 bases). Germline CDR1 is SGHDT and CDR2 is YYEEEE. The CDR3 extends over 13 amino acids. V was trimmed by 3 bases and J by 1 base, leaving 7 bases between them. The CDR3 loop reads CASSWGVQETQYF. In nucleotides, the CDR3 is TGTGCCAGCAGCTGGGGCGTCCAAGAGACCCAGTACTTC. The whole variable domain, filled in from reference TRBV5-6 and TRBJ2-5, reads DAGVTQSPTHLIKTRGQQVTLRCSPKSGHDTVSWYQQALGQGPQFIFQYYEEEERQRGNFPDRFSGHQFPNYSSELNVNALLLGDSALYLCASSWGVQETQYFGPGTRLLVL.

Comments on this clone: Within the sample, other DNA sequences also encode this same CDR3. This chain connects TRBV9 to TRBJ1-5, with 8 bases matching TRBD1. The CDR3 loop spans 14 amino acids. J lost 6 bases, V lost 3 bases, and 5 bases had no gene match. Germline V gives CDR1 SGDLS, CDR2 YYNGEE. The DNA of the CDR3 is TGTGCCAGCAGCGCCGGACAGGGCTCTCAGCCCCAGCATTTT. It is translated as CASSAGQGSQPQHF.

This chain joins TRBV27 and TRBJ2-7; D gene unclear. This CDR3 has 14 amino acids. Germline values: CDR1 MNHEY, CDR2 SMNVEV (reference sequence). V dropped 0 bases and J dropped 3 bases, with 9 bases sitting between them. The DNA of the CDR3 is TGTGCCAGCAGTTTATCGGGCAATCACTACGAGCAGTACTTC. It yields the protein CASSLSGNHYEQYF.

This clone was picked up one time. This rearrangement joins TRBV7-2 to TRBJ1-3, with D tentatively TRBD1 (5 bases). This CDR3 region has 15 residues. V was trimmed by 0 bases and J by 3 bases, leaving 9 bases between them. The germline CDR1 and CDR2 sequences are SGHTA and FQGNSA. The CDR3 loop is CASSLAAGVGNTIYF. The CDR3 DNA sequence: TGTGCCAGCAGCTTAGCGGCGGGGGTTGGAAACACCATATATTTT.

CDR3 in amino acids: CATRGSWEHRDGYTF. The DNA of the CDR3 is TGTGCCACCAGGGGATCATGGGAACACAGGGATGGCTACACCTTC. V is TRBV24-1 and J is TRBJ1-2, with D possibly TRBD1 on 6 matching bases. CDR1 KGHDR and CDR2 SFDVKD come from the germline V gene. This CDR3 has 15 amino acids. Trimming removed 7 bases from V and 6 bases from J, with 20 bases in between.